The source of this TCR beta chain is a study of T cells in Graves' hyperthyroidism and ophthalmopathy (dated by TCRdb to about 2019). For the study in its entirety: Peripheral blood samples were taken at initial diagnosis, before any treatment was given. To identify distinguishing TCR V-J signatures, a discovery cohort of about 95 patients was used, comprising some 43 with Graves' ophthalmopathy and some 57 with stable Graves' hyperthyroidism. The paper describes TCR Vbeta CDR3 sequencing of 130 to 150 peripheral blood samples, made up of under 50 ophthalmopathy patients, approximately 73 hyperthyroidism patients and 17 progressor patients. The roughly 94 discovery patients were randomly divided into training and test sets at a 7:3 ratio. Thyroid tissue and blood T-cell repertoires from over 5 Graves' hyperthyroidism patients were also compared in the study. Prospective prediction of ophthalmopathy was tested in an independent validation cohort consisting of fewer than 20 hyperthyroidism patients and 17 patients who later progressed to ophthalmopathy. Following sampling, methimazole starting at 30 mg daily was given to hyperthyroidism patients, and high-dose intravenous methylprednisolone was given to ophthalmopathy patients. What the authors observed across the whole study: Blood samples also contained most of the expanded thyroid clonotypes (frequency above 0.001), which suggests that blood repertoires may reflect thyroid immune responses. A model built on a 13 V-J signature distinguished ophthalmopathy from stable hyperthyroidism, reaching 87.88% sensitivity and 81.08% specificity in cross-validation and 80%/75% in testing. Sample size was not statistically predetermined, and investigators were not blinded to group allocation. During validation, the model predicted progression to ophthalmopathy a median of approximately 7 months ahead of onset, with around 71% sensitivity and 72% to 80% specificity.

Ophthalmopathy patients had moderately to severely active disease, Clinical Activity Score of at least 3, NOSPECS grade of at least 4, and duration under 3 months. The study excluded patients with uncontrolled infections, other autoimmune diseases, pregnancy or lactation. Diagnoses were based on clinical symptoms, serum thyroxine and TRAb, thyroid ultrasound and orbital computed tomography. PBMCs were isolated from approximately 10 ml of fresh peripheral blood by Ficoll-Paque density gradient centrifugation. Trizol reagent was used to extract total RNA, and RNA quality was then checked on an Agilent 2100 Bioanalyzer. This clonotype came up many times. Its cognate antigen has yet to be identified. No much larger clone exists at a distance of one base, and base qualities are not known. The TCR beta CDR3 regions were amplified from the RNA transcripts. The first round of RT-PCR for the TCR CDR3 was performed with the HTBI primer set and the Qiagen OneStep RT-PCR kit. A second multiplex PCR round built the libraries, followed by size selection and purification. Paired-end sequencing of the libraries was performed with 100 bp reads on an Illumina HiSeq2000. The source study handled its data this way. Raw data were processed with SOAPnuke, discarding reads with adapters, uncalled bases, mean Phred below 15, or no exact constant-primer or identifier match. COPE v1.2.5 was used to merge the high-quality paired reads, and each unique nucleotide sequence was defined as a clonotype. Clonotypes were aligned to IMGT TRBV, TRBD and TRBJ reference segments using MiTCR v1.1. Only V-J combinations with frequency above 0.0001, covering 98% to 99.2% of repertoires, were analysed. The TCS score was defined as F50 (clonal expansion) divided by E x V (chaos), with BLOSUM62-based TCRdist calculated between CDR3 peptides within each V-J. Welch's t-statistics and random forest reduced some 510 V-J features to 13, which were used in a naive Bayes classifier (R e1071). TCRdb reworked the public reads: Q25 trimming with fastp, MiXCR clone assembly, productive beta chains retained. Identical CDR3 protein sequences are pooled into one entry, listed with their most common genes and DNA. In this record, the V and J calls reflect TCRdb's handling and not the investigators' own analysis. A total of roughly 290,000 distinct CDR3 sequences appear in this sample, around 15% of them only once. Just over 55% of the sample goes to the ten largest clones.

The CDR3 goes from the cysteine to the phenylalanine over 13 residues. Of the read, only the CDR3 DNA is kept; its 39 bases are in frame from base 1. The trim is 6 bases for V and 0 bases for J, with a gap of 9 bases between the germline ends. CDR1 and CDR2, per the germline V gene, are MNHNS and SASEGT. Sequences were obtained from blood. The source is a woman in her sixties with Graves' ophthalmopathy. The chain is made from TRBV6-1 and TRBJ2-7, with the D gene uncertain. The nucleotides read TGTGCCAGCAGGACAAGCCTCTCCTACGAGCAGTACTTC. It specifies CASRTSLSYEQYF.